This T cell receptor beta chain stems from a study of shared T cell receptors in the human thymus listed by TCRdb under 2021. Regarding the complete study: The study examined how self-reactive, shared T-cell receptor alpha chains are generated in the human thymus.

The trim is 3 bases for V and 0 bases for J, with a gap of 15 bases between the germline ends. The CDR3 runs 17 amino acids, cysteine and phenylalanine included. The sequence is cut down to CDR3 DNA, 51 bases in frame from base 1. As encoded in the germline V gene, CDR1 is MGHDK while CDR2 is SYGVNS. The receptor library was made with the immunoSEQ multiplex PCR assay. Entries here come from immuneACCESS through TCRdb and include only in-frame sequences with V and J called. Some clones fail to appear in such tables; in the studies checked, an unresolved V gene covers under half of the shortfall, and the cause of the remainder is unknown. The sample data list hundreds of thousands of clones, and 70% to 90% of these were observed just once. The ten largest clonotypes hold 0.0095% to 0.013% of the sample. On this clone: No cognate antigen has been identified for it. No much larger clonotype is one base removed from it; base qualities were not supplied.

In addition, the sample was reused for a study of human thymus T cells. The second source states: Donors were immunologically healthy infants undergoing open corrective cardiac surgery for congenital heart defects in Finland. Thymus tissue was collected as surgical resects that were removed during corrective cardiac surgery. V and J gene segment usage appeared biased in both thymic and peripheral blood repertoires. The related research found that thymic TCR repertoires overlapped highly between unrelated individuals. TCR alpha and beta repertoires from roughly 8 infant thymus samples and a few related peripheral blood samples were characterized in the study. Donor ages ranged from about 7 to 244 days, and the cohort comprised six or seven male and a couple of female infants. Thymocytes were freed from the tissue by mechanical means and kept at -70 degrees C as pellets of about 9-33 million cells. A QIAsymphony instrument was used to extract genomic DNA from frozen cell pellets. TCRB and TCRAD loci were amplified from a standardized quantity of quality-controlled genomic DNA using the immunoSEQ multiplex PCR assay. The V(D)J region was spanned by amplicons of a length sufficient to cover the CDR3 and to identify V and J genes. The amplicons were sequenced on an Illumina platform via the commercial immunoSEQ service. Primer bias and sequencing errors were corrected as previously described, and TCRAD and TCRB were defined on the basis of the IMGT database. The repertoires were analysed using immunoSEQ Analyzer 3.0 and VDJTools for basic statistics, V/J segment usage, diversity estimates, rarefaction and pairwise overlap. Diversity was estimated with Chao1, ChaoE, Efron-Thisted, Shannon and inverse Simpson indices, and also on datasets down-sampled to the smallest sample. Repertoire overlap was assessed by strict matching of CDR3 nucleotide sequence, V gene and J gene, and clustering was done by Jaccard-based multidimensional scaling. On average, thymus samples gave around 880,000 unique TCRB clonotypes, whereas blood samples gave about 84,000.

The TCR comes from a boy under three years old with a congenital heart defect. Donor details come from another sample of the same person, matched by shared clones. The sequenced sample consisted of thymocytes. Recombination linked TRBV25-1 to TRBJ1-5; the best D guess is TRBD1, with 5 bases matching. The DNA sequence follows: TGTGCCAGCAGTGATTCCGCAGGGTTCGATAGCAATCAGCCCCAGCATTTT. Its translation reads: CASSDSAGFDSNQPQHF.